The TCR beta chain under discussion was sequenced for a study of T-cell reconstitution after alpha-beta-depleted transplantation in children. The CDR3 has 15 amino acids. V lost 5 bases and J lost 0; bases outside the gene matches: 7. Looked up from germline, CDR1 is DFQATT and CDR2 is SNEGSKA (reference sequence). This clonotype was seen a few times. A library of TCRbeta sequences, prepared with unique molecular identifiers, was generated. TCRdb fed the PCR reads into MiXCR, producing one record per CDR3 protein. The sample contains hundreds of thousands of distinct CDR3 sequences, about 15% of which appear only once.

Sequenced here: PBMCs from the stem cell graft donor, sampled from the stem cell graft. The chain combines TRBV20-1 with TRBJ2-1, with 7 bases aligning to TRBD2. This TCR was recovered from a human donor who donated a stem cell graft to a child with acute myeloid leukemia. CDR3 coding DNA: TGCAGTGCTGGGGGGGGGATTAGCTCCTACAATGAGCAGTTCTTC. Translated, it gives CSAGGGISSYNEQFF.